The next 13 T cell receptor beta chains were all read from a single sample in a study of naive and memory T cell subsets. Study-wide results and limits: Possibly reflecting memory cells re-expressing CD45RA, a few larger clonotypes occurred in naive repertoires, especially CD8.

An equimolar mix of two oligonucleotides served as the beta constant-region primer for TRBC1 and TRBC2. The ligated cDNA underwent four PCR rounds using SP2 and nested alpha and beta constant-region primers. TCRdb redid the calling of the UMI-ligation and nested PCR reads with MiXCR, one entry per CDR3 protein. Among 99,000 or so distinct CDR3 sequences listed, around 13% were seen once. These receptors lack a known antigen. The sequenced material came from naive CD8+ T cells from blood. These receptors were taken from a human donor in good health.

This clonotype was counted many times. The chain combines TRBV6-2 or TRBV6-3 with TRBJ2-3, with 11 bases lining up with TRBD2. Unmatched junction bases numbered 8, after V lost 5 bases and J lost 4 bases. There are 16 residues in the CDR3. CDR1 and CDR2 from the germline V gene are MNHEY and SVGEGT. The CDR3 here is CASSTLSGRAADTQYF. The DNA for the CDR3 is TGTGCCAGCAGTACCCTTAGCGGGAGGGCGGCAGATACGCAGTATTTT.

This clonotype was detected many times. The genes are TRBV28 and TRBJ2-7, with TRBD2 matching 8 bases. Germline V gene lookup returns CDR1 MDHEN and CDR2 SYDVKM. The junction had 5 bases not matched to a gene; V was cut back by 6 bases and J by 4 bases. The CDR3 contains 13 residues. For the CDR3, the DNA is TGTGCCAGCAGGGGGACTAGTTCTTACGAGCAGTACTTC. Translated, it gives CASRGTSSYEQYF. The full variable domain, with the rest looked up from reference TRBV28 and TRBJ2-7, is DVKVTQSSRYLVKRTGEKVFLECVQDMDHENMFWYRQDPGLGLRLIYFSYDVKMKEKGDIPEGYSVSREKKERFSLILESASTNQTSMYLCASRGTSSYEQYFGPGTRLTVT.

The chain carries TRBV11-2 and TRBJ1-4; 7 nucleotides line up with TRBD1. The V and J ends lost 0 bases and 0 bases, in that order; junction bases with no gene match: 4. From germline, CDR1 is SGHAT and CDR2 FQNNGV. This CDR3 is 17 amino acids long. CDR3 region: CASSLEIGQATNEKLFF. CDR3 coding DNA: TGTGCCAGCAGCTTAGAGATAGGACAGGCAACTAATGAAAAACTGTTTTTT. The complete variable domain, with remaining parts taken from reference TRBV11-2 and TRBJ1-4, reads EAGVAQSPRYKIIEKRQSVAFWCNPISGHATLYWYQQILGQGPKLLIQFQNNGVVDDSQLPKDRFSAERLKGVDSTLKIQPAKLEDSAVYLCASSLEIGQATNEKLFFGSGTQLSVL.

This chain connects TRBV12-2 to TRBJ2-7; the table's TRBD1 call for D was not verified on the DNA. TRBV12-2 constitutes a pseudogene. The CDR3 is 17 residues long. CDR3 bases: TGTGCAAGTCGCTCCTTAGGGGGGGGGGTGCTAGCGAGGGAGCAGTACTTC. Residues: CASRSLGGGVLAREQYF.

This clonotype has just a few counts. The CDR3 nucleotides read TGCAGCGTTGTCCAGGGGAGAGCCGAGCAGTACTTC. Translation: CSVVQGRAEQYF. This rearrangement joins TRBV29-1 to TRBJ2-7; maybe TRBD1 (6 bases). Trimming removed 4 bases at V and 6 bases at J, with 13 bases between. Per the germline V gene, CDR1 is SQVTM and CDR2 is ANQGSEA. This CDR3 is built from 12 residues.

This clonotype has a handful of counts. V usage is TRBV6-2 or TRBV6-3 and J usage is TRBJ2-7; no reliable D call. Germline-derived CDR1 and CDR2 are MNHEY and SVGEGT. Trimming shortened V by 1 base and J by 4 bases, and 5 bases separated the two germline ends. The CDR3 has 12 amino acids. CDR3 bases: TGTGCCAGCAGTTACTATGAATACGAGCAGTACTTC. This codes for CASSYYEYEQYF.

The chain has TRBV7-3 and TRBJ2-1; D not resolved. The germline CDR1 and CDR2 sequences are SGHTA and FQGTGA. The ends were cut back, 5 bases at V and 3 bases at J, with 20 bases in the middle. The CDR3 totals 17 residues. The CDR3 loop reads CASSPAAPDPLYNEQFF. CDR3 DNA: TGTGCCAGCAGCCCCGCCGCCCCGGACCCACTCTACAATGAGCAGTTCTTC.

The chain uses TRBV7-9 and TRBJ2-5; unclear D gene. Germline V gene data show CDR1 as SEHNR and CDR2 as FQNEAQ (reference sequence). The CDR3 is made up of 15 amino acids. V was shortened by 3 bases and J by 0 bases, with 11 bases between the two germline ends. The CDR3 nucleotides read TGTGCCAGCAGCTTCCCCCCGGCCCACCAAGAGACCCAGTACTTC. Its translation: CASSFPPAHQETQYF.

This clonotype was seen ten or more times. V and J are TRBV15 and TRBJ2-1, with 8 bases lining up with TRBD1. Trimming cost V 2 bases and J 6 bases; bases outside gene matches: 0. Germline V lookup: CDR1 LNHNV, CDR2 YYDKDF (reference sequence). This CDR3 region has 13 residues. Here the CDR3 DNA reads TGTGCCACCAGCAGAACAGGGGGCAATGAGCAGTTCTTC. It codes for CATSRTGGNEQFF.

This sequence joins TRBV4-2 and TRBJ2-1; no reliable D call. Germline lookup yields CDR1 LGHNA and CDR2 YNFKEQ. This CDR3 has 11 residues. Trimming took off 2 bases at V and 8 bases at J, with 4 bases between the two ends. The CDR3 spells CASSQLYEQFF. CDR3 sequence (DNA): TGTGCCAGCAGCCAACTATATGAGCAGTTCTTC.

V usage is TRBV4-3 and J usage is TRBJ1-6, with no clear D. V was cut by 3 bases and J by 7 bases, with 16 bases left in between. Germline lookup yields CDR1 LGHNA and CDR2 YSLEER. This CDR3 has 16 amino acids. CDR3 region: CASSQALGRLNSPLHF. In DNA, the CDR3 is TGCGCCAGCAGCCAGGCCCTGGGGAGATTGAATTCACCCCTCCACTTT.

J is TRBJ2-7 and V is TRBV21-1. TRBV21-1 has pseudogene status. This CDR3 contains 11 residues. The CDR3 is CASSNFHEQYF. CDR3 in DNA: TGTGCCAGCAGCAATTTCCACGAGCAGTACTTC.

This clonotype was detected only a few times. This rearrangement joins TRBV6-2 or TRBV6-3 to TRBJ1-1; no reliable D call. The germline gives CDR1 MNHEY, CDR2 SVGEGT. This CDR3 is built from 13 residues. V gave up 9 bases and J gave up 1 base, with 12 bases separating them. The CDR3 region is CASTHLGNTEAFF. For the CDR3, the DNA is TGTGCCAGTACTCACTTGGGGAACACTGAAGCTTTCTTT.